This T cell receptor (beta chain) was captured by sequencing in a study of cytomegalovirus exposure and HLA in healthy donors. Notes on the study in general: Relative to equally common others, HLA-associated TCR beta chains showed greater clonal expansion in a later analysis. Reports state that TCR beta sequences accurately predicted most subjects' HLA-A and HLA-B alleles.

The germline V and J ends were trimmed by 3 bases and 3 bases, with 10 bases remaining between them. CDR1 is SGHNT and CDR2 is YYREEE in the germline V gene (reference sequence). The CDR3 extends over 13 amino acids. A remark on this clone: The antigen is not known.

The PCR ran on 60 Vbeta and 13 Jbeta primers. This table comes from immunoSEQ multiplex PCR, and its TCRdb copy is limited to in-frame clones, with some not included. The sample lists roughly 140,000 clones; around four fifths were seen once. The clonotype originates from a woman aged 55-70 years in good health and CMV-seropositive. Sequencing was carried out using PBMCs. The rearrangement joins TRBV5-4 to TRBJ2-7, with D unresolved. Written as DNA, the CDR3 is TGTGCCAGCAGCTCCGGGTCCCACTACGAGCAGTACTTC. This translates into CASSSGSHYEQYF.